A selection of T cell receptor beta chains follows, all from one sample in a study of blood T cells in healthy people across ages. TCRdb reprocessed the 5' RACE reads via MiXCR and lists one record per CDR3 protein. The table lists roughly 1,700,000 distinct CDR3 sequences, roughly 27% of them singletons. Sequencing used blood. All receptors derive from a woman in her twenties or thirties in good health. CDR3s include the opening cysteine and the closing phenylalanine or tryptophan. D genes are given only for firm matches. Expanded clones are given a class, and other clones once, few, many or no size at all.

j_call,clone_size,d_call,v_call,cdr3_aa,cdr3_nt
TRBJ2-1,-,TRBD1,TRBV9,CASSDMRQGPYNEQFF,TGTGCCAGCAGTGACATGAGACAGGGTCCCTACAATGAGCAGTTCTTC
TRBJ2-1,few,-,TRBV6-1,CASSEARTLGEQFF,TGTGCCAGCAGTGAAGCGAGGACCTTAGGTGAGCAGTTCTTC
TRBJ2-4,many,-,TRBV28,CASSFRDLAKNIQYF,TGTGCCAGCAGTTTTAGGGACCTAGCCAAAAACATTCAGTACTTC
TRBJ1-1,once,-,TRBV5-1,CASSLATAMNTEAFF,TGCGCCAGCAGCTTGGCCACGGCCATGAACACTGAAGCTTTCTTT
TRBJ2-5,few,-,TRBV12-3/TRBV12-4,CASSSEAQETQYF,TGTGCCAGCAGCAGTGAGGCCCAAGAGACCCAGTACTTC
TRBJ2-3,many,-,TRBV11-2,CASSASRADTQYF,TGTGCCAGCAGCGCCAGTAGGGCAGATACGCAGTATTTT
TRBJ2-1,few,-,TRBV7-6,CASSQGGAQSSYNEQFF,TGTGCCAGCAGCCAGGGGGGAGCTCAAAGCTCCTACAATGAGCAGTTCTTC
TRBJ2-1,-,-,TRBV7-2,CASSLAAGVLFF,TGTGCCAGCAGCTTAGCGGCAGGGGTACTGTTCTTC
TRBJ2-7,-,-,TRBV6-6,CASRSGRDYNEQYF,TGTGCCAGTCGGTCCGGGAGAGACTACAATGAGCAGTACTTC
TRBJ2-7,-,-,TRBV7-2,CASSHQRVQNEQYF,TGTGCCAGCAGCCACCAGCGGGTGCAGAACGAGCAGTACTTC
TRBJ1-3,-,-,TRBV7-9,CASSLVAGSGNTIYF,TGTGCCAGCAGCTTAGTTGCAGGCTCTGGAAACACCATATATTTT
TRBJ2-7,-,TRBD2,TRBV6-1,CASSEAIREGAYEQYF,TGTGCCAGCAGTGAAGCTATACGGGAGGGGGCCTACGAGCAGTACTTC
TRBJ2-5,-,-,TRBV7-2,CASSSSRGVQETQYF,TGTGCCAGCAGCTCTTCTCGCGGGGTCCAAGAGACCCAGTACTTC
TRBJ2-6,few,-,TRBV12-3/TRBV12-4,CASSAERNSGANVLTF,TGTGCCAGCAGTGCCGAGAGAAACTCTGGGGCCAACGTCCTGACTTTC
TRBJ2-3,-,-,TRBV20-1,CSASTKQGSTDTQYF,TGCAGTGCTAGTACGAAACAGGGTAGCACAGATACGCAGTATTTT
TRBJ1-2,-,-,TRBV7-9,CASTRAGDYAYGYTF,TGTGCCAGCACCCGTGCTGGGGACTACGCCTATGGCTACACCTTC
TRBJ1-2,few,TRBD1,TRBV5-5,CASSWTGVDYGYTF,TGTGCCAGCAGCTGGACAGGGGTGGACTATGGCTACACCTTC
TRBJ2-7,few,-,TRBV28,CASSSTGTVSYGQYF,TGTGCCAGCAGTTCTACCGGGACGGTCTCCTACGGGCAGTACTTC
TRBJ2-7,few,TRBD2,TRBV15,CATSRALGLATGEQYF,TGTGCCACCAGCAGAGCCTTAGGACTAGCAACTGGCGAGCAGTACTTC
TRBJ1-2,few,-,TRBV6-1,CASISPTLLDGYTF,TGTGCCAGCATAAGCCCGACATTACTGGATGGCTACACCTTC
TRBJ2-1,-,TRBD1,TRBV18,CASSPGTGHEQFF,TGTGCCAGCTCACCGGGGACAGGGCATGAGCAGTTCTTC
TRBJ2-7,-,-,TRBV5-1,CTSSFPGSYEQYF,TGCACCAGCAGCTTTCCAGGTTCCTACGAGCAGTACTTC